Below, 2 T cell receptor beta chains from the same sample are listed, as sequenced in a study of T cell responses to AZD1222 COVID-19 vaccine. Assay: immunoSEQ multiplex PCR; the TCRdb copy retains only in-frame clones and omits some. The data show 150,000 to 200,000 clones, with 90% to 95% seen just once and 1% to 1.5% held by the top ten. Sequenced here: peripheral blood, sampled 28 days after the second AZD1222 dose. Every receptor here comes from an adult who received the AZD1222 COVID-19 vaccine.

This clone was picked up one time. The chain joins TRBV5-1 to TRBJ2-2; no clear D gene. The CDR3 runs 13 residues. V was pared by 3 bases and J by 3 bases, with 6 bases between. Germline V gene sequence: CDR1 SGHRS, CDR2 YFSETQ. The chain's CDR3 is CASSSFYTGELFF. Here the CDR3 DNA reads TGCGCCAGCAGCTCCTTCTACACCGGGGAGCTGTTTTTT. Full variable domain (outside the CDR3, taken from reference TRBV5-1 and TRBJ2-2): KAGVTQTPRYLIKTRGQQVTLSCSPISGHRSVSWYQQTPGQGLQFLFEYFSETQRNKGNFPGRFSGRQFSNSRSEMNVSTLELGDSALYLCASSSFYTGELFFGEGSRLTVL.

J is TRBJ1-3 and V is TRBV19; D remains ambiguous. This CDR3 contains 15 residues. Germline V gene sequence: CDR1 LNHDA, CDR2 SQIVND (reference sequence). V lost 6 bases, J lost 0 bases, and 12 bases lay in between. In DNA, the CDR3 is TGTGCCAGTAGCCTCGGCGGATACTCTGGAAACACCATATATTTT. This encodes CASSLGGYSGNTIYF.